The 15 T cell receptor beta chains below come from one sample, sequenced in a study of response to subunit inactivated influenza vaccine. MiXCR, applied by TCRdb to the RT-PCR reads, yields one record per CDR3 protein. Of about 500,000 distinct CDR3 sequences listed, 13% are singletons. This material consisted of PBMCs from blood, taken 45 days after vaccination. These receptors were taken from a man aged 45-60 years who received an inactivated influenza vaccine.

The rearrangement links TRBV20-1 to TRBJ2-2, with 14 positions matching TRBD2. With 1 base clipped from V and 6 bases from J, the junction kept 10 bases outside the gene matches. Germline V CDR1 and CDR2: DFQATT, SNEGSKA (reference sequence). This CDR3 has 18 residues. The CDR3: CSARGRTSGGPGSGELFF. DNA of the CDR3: TGCAGTGCTAGAGGAAGGACTAGCGGGGGGCCTGGGTCCGGGGAGCTGTTTTTT.

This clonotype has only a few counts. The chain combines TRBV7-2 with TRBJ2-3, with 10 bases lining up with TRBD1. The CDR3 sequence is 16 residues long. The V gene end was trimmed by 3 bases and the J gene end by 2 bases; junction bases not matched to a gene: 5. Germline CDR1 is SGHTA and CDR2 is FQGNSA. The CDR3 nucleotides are TGTGCCAGCAGCTTGGTGACAGGGGGCGACACAGATACGCAGTATTTT. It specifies CASSLVTGGDTDTQYF.

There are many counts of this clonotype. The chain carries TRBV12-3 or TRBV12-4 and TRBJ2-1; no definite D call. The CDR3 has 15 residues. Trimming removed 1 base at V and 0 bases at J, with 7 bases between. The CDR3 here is CASSLGVSSYNEQFF. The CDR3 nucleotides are TGTGCCAGCAGTTTAGGTGTAAGCTCCTACAATGAGCAGTTCTTC.

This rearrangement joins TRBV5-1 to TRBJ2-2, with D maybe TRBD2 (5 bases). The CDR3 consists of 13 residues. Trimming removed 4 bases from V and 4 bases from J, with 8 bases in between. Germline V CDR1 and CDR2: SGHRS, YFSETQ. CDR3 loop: CASSERLTGELFF. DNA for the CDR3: TGCGCCAGCAGCGAGCGGCTCACCGGGGAGCTGTTTTTT.

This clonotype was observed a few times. CDR3 DNA sequence: TGTGCCAGCAGTACGGACAGGGCCTACGAGCAGTACTTC. Translation gives CASSTDRAYEQYF. The V and J genes are TRBV21-1 and TRBJ2-7; no DNA check was done on the table's D call, TRBD1. TRBV21-1 is annotated as a pseudogene. The CDR3 has 13 amino acids.

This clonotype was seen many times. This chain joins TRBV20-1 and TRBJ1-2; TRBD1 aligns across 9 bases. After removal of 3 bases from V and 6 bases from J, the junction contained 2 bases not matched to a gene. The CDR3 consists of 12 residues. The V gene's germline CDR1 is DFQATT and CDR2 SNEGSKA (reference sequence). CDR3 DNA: TGCAGTGCTAGGGACAGGGGTCATGGCTACACCTTC. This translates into CSARDRGHGYTF.

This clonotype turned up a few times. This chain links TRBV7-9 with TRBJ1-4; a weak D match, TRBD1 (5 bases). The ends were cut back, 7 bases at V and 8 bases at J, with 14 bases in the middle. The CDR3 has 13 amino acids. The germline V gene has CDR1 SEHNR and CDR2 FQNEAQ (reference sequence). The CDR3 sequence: CASTIQGAEKLFF. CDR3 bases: TGTGCCAGCACAATCCAGGGCGCCGAAAAACTGTTTTTT.

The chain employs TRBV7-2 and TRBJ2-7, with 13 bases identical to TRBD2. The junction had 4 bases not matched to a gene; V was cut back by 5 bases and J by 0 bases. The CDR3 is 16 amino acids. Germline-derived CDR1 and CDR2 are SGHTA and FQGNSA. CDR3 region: CASSRRTSGSSYEQYF. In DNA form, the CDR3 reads TGTGCCAGCAGCCGACGGACTAGCGGGAGCTCCTACGAGCAGTACTTC.

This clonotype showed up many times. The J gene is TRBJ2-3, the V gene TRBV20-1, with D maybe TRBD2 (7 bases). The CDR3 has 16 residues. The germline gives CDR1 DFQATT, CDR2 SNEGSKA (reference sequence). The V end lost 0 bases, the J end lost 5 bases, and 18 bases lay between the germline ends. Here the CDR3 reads CSARDSRGASGDTQYF. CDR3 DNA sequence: TGCAGTGCTAGAGATTCACGGGGGGCTTCCGGAGATACGCAGTATTTT.

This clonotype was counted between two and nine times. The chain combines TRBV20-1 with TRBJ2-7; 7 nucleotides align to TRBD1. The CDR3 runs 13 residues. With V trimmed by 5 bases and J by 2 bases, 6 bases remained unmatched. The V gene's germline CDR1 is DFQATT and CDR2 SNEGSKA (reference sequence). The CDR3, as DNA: TGCAGTGCTTGGGGACAGAGGACCTACGAGCAGTACTTC. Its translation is CSAWGQRTYEQYF.

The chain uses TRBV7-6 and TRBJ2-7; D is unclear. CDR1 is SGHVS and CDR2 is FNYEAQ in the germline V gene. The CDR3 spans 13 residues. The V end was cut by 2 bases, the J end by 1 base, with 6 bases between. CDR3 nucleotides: TGTGCCAGCAGCTTATTTCTTTCCTACGAGCAGTACTTC. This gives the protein CASSLFLSYEQYF.

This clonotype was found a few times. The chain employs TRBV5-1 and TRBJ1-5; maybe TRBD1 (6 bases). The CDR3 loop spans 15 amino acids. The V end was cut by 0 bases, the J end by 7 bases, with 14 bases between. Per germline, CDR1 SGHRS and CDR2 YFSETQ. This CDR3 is CASSLGGGRGQPQHF. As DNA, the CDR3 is TGCGCCAGCAGCTTGGGAGGGGGAAGAGGCCAGCCCCAGCATTTT.

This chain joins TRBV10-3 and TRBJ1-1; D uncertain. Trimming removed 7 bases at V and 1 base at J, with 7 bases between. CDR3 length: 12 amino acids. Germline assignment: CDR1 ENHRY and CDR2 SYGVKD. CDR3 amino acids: CAIKAGNTEAFF. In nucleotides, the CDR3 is TGTGCCATCAAGGCTGGGAACACTGAAGCTTTCTTT.

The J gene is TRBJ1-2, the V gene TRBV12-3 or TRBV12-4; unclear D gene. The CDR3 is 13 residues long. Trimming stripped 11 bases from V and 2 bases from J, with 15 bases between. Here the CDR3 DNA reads TGTGCCCAACGAATGAGCCAAAACTATGGCTACACCTTC. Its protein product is CAQRMSQNYGYTF.

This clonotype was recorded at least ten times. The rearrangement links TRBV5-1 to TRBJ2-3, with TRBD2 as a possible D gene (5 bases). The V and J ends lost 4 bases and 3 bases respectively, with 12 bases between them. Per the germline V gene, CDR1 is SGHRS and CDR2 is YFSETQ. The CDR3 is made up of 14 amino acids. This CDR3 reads CASSRGDRTDTQYF. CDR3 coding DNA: TGCGCCAGCAGCCGGGGAGACCGGACAGATACGCAGTATTTT. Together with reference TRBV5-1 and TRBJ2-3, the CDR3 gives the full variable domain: KAGVTQTPRYLIKTRGQQVTLSCSPISGHRSVSWYQQTPGQGLQFLFEYFSETQRNKGNFPGRFSGRQFSNSRSEMNVSTLELGDSALYLCASSRGDRTDTQYFGPGTRLTVL.